These 17 T cell receptor beta chains were sequenced from one sample in a study of blood T cell repertoires in COVID-19. Repertoires were generated with immunoSEQ multiplex PCR, while TCRdb's copy carries only in-frame clones and drops some. The data show about 220,000 clones, with 87% seen just once and 2.5% to 3% held by the top ten. The sequencing input was PBMCs or T cells enriched from blood (not recorded which). These receptors were taken from a woman aged 25 to 39 with acute COVID-19.

The genes are TRBV27 and TRBJ1-2, with D perhaps TRBD1 (6 bases). Per germline, CDR1 MNHEY and CDR2 SMNVEV (reference sequence). The V end lost 5 bases, the J end lost 4 bases, and 17 bases lay between the germline ends. CDR3 size: 15 residues. DNA for the CDR3: TGTGCCAGCAGTACCCGGCGGGGGCTGGCCTATGGCTACACCTTC. This gives the protein CASSTRRGLAYGYTF.

The V call is TRBV19, the J call TRBJ1-1; a weak D match, TRBD1 (5 bases). Germline loops: CDR1 LNHDA, CDR2 SQIVND (reference sequence). The CDR3 is 13 residues long. V lost 10 bases, J lost 5 bases, and 17 bases lay in between. The CDR3 loop is CATLNWGATEAFF. The CDR3 DNA follows: TGTGCCACCCTTAATTGGGGCGCAACTGAAGCTTTCTTT. Variable domain in full (rest from reference TRBV19 and TRBJ1-1): DGGITQSPKYLFRKEGQNVTLSCEQNLNHDAMYWYRQDPGQGLRLIYYSQIVNDFQKGDIAEGYSVSREKKESFPLTVTSAQKNPTAFYLCATLNWGATEAFFGQGTRLTVV.

The V and J genes are TRBV2 and TRBJ2-4, with 8 bases identical to TRBD2. With 0 bases clipped from V and 6 bases from J, the junction kept 4 bases outside the gene matches. Germline V gene data show CDR1 as SNHLY and CDR2 as FYNNEI. There are 15 residues in the CDR3. CDR3 loop: CASSEAPLAVNIQYF. The CDR3 DNA is TGTGCCAGCAGTGAAGCGCCACTAGCGGTAAACATTCAGTACTTC.

This clone was detected a few times. Other DNA sequences in the sample encode the same CDR3. The rearrangement links TRBV12-3 or TRBV12-4 to TRBJ2-4; 7 bases fit TRBD2. The CDR3 totals 13 residues. J lost 4 bases, V lost 3 bases, and 0 bases had no gene match. The DNA of the CDR3 is TGTGCCAGCAGTTTGGGAGGGAAAAACATTCAGTACTTC. It is translated as CASSLGGKNIQYF.

The chain combines TRBV12-5 with TRBJ2-3, with a possible D match to TRBD2 (5 bases). The CDR3 length is 15 residues. V was trimmed by 5 bases and J by 2 bases, leaving 14 bases between them. CDR1 and CDR2 (germline): LGHNT, FRNRAP. This CDR3 is CASGADSSVTDTQYF. As DNA, the CDR3 is TGTGCTAGTGGTGCGGACTCTTCGGTCACAGATACGCAGTATTTT.

The chain employs TRBV6-1 and TRBJ1-2, with 10 bases identical to TRBD1. The CDR3 is made up of 14 amino acids. The V segment lost 5 bases and the J segment 4 bases; nucleotides outside the gene matches: 4. CDR1 and CDR2 from the germline V gene are MNHNS and SASEGT. CDR3 bases: TGTGCCAGCAGTTCCGGGACAGGGGTCTATGGCTACACCTTC. Translated, it gives CASSSGTGVYGYTF.

The J gene is TRBJ2-2, the V gene TRBV19; no clear D gene. Germline CDR1 reads LNHDA; CDR2 reads SQIVND (reference sequence). Trimming removed 5 bases from V and 3 bases from J, with 7 bases in between. This CDR3 region has 13 residues. CDR3 region: CASSGTYTGELFF. Here the CDR3 DNA reads TGTGCCAGTAGTGGCACCTACACCGGGGAGCTGTTTTTT.

The chain recombines TRBV3-1 (or the pseudogene TRBV3-2) with TRBJ2-5; 10 bases map to TRBD2. V shed 4 bases, J shed 4 bases, and the junction held 9 bases outside the gene matches. The CDR3 is 16 amino acids. Germline CDR1 is LGHDT and CDR2 is YNNKEL (reference sequence). The CDR3: CASSLSSGGAGETQYF. The CDR3 DNA reads TGTGCCAGCAGCCTGTCAAGCGGGGGGGCGGGAGAGACCCAGTACTTC.

The chain joins TRBV5-8 to TRBJ2-2; no definite D call. Germline V gene lookup returns CDR1 SGHTS and CDR2 YDEGEE. Between the trimmed V and J ends, which lost 5 bases and 3 bases, there was a span of 5 bases. This CDR3 region has 12 residues. CDR3 nucleotides: TGTGCCAGCAGTCCCTACACCGGGGAGCTGTTTTTT. Its protein is CASSPYTGELFF.

This chain links TRBV18 with TRBJ2-3; a possible D gene is TRBD1 (5 bases). The CDR3 has 13 amino acids. With 4 bases removed from V and 4 bases from J, the gap between germline ends came to 9 bases. Germline CDR1 and CDR2: KGHSH and LQKENI. CDR3 region: CASSRAGPDTQYF. Here the CDR3 DNA reads TGTGCCAGCTCACGGGCAGGGCCAGATACGCAGTATTTT.

This chain links TRBV7-9 with TRBJ2-2; the D gene is possibly TRBD2 (5 bases). The germline V gene encodes CDR1 SEHNR and CDR2 FQNEAQ (reference sequence). This CDR3 region has 12 residues. V shed 5 bases and J shed 7 bases, with 8 bases lying between them. The CDR3 sequence: CASSPTSGELFF. The CDR3 DNA follows: TGTGCCAGCAGCCCAACTAGCGGGGAGCTGTTTTTT.

This chain links TRBV6-6 with TRBJ2-2; 10 nucleotides agree with TRBD1. Germline V lookup: CDR1 MNHNY, CDR2 SVGAGI (reference sequence). The CDR3 consists of 19 residues. Trimming took 5 bases from V and 0 from J; bases not matched to a gene: 12. Here the CDR3 reads CASSRTGGIFIANTGELFF. For the CDR3, the DNA is TGTGCCAGCAGTCGGACAGGGGGGATTTTTATCGCGAACACCGGGGAGCTGTTTTTT.

The chain joins TRBV11-3 to TRBJ2-2; weak D call: TRBD1 (6 bases). Germline V gene lookup returns CDR1 SGHNT and CDR2 YENEEA. The CDR3 runs 16 residues. With 1 base removed from V and 4 bases from J, the gap between germline ends came to 13 bases. The CDR3 nucleotides are TGTGCCAGCAGCTTAGGTCAAGGACAGAGCACCGGGGAGCTGTTTTTT. As protein: CASSLGQGQSTGELFF.

This clone was detected once. The chain carries TRBV4-1 and TRBJ2-7; 7 bases agree with TRBD2. The junction had 1 base not matched to a gene; V was cut back by 3 bases and J by 2 bases. This CDR3 spans 13 amino acids. Germline lookup yields CDR1 MGHRA and CDR2 YSYEKL. The CDR3 protein is CASSHGLAYEQYF. Written as DNA, the CDR3 is TGCGCCAGCAGCCACGGACTAGCCTACGAGCAGTACTTC.

This chain uses TRBV30 with TRBJ1-1; 7 nucleotides agree with TRBD1. Per germline, CDR1 GTSNPN and CDR2 SVGIG (reference sequence). J lost 4 bases, V lost 4 bases, and 6 bases had no gene match. The CDR3 has 13 residues. CDR3 sequence reads: CAWTPDRATEAFF. The DNA for the CDR3 is TGTGCCTGGACTCCTGACAGGGCCACTGAAGCTTTCTTT. Looking up the rest from reference TRBV30 and TRBJ1-1 gives the full variable domain: SQTIHQWPATLVQPVGSPLSLECTVEGTSNPNLYWYRQAAGRGLQLLFYSVGIGQISSEVPQNLSASRPQDRQFILSSKKLLLSDSGFYLCAWTPDRATEAFFGQGTRLTVV.

The chain joins TRBV29-1 to TRBJ1-1; 7 bases agree with TRBD1. J lost 0 bases, V lost 6 bases, and 13 bases had no gene match. The germline gives CDR1 SQVTM, CDR2 ANQGSEA. The CDR3 consists of 16 residues. The CDR3 bases are TGCAGCGTCCCCCCGGGGACAGAGCCTATGAACACTGAAGCTTTCTTT. It codes for CSVPPGTEPMNTEAFF.

Of note for this clone: One end of the junction fails to match germline, which may point to a read error. The chain has TRBV2 and TRBJ1-5; TRBD1 agrees at 10 bases. CDR3 length: 16 amino acids. Germline-derived CDR1 and CDR2 are SNHLY and FYNNEI. The CDR3 DNA sequence: TGTGCCAGCAGTAAAGCCGGGACAGGGGGCAATCAGCCCCAGCATTTT. It translates to CASSKAGTGGNQPQHF.